This entry lists 8 T cell receptor beta chains sequenced from one sample in a study of T cell repertoires in ileal Crohn's disease. Assay: immunoSEQ multiplex PCR; the TCRdb copy retains only in-frame clones and omits some. The repertoire holds some 7,000 clones, about four fifths seen once, with 9% to 12% in the top ten. As to time point: inflamed ileum from the surgical specimen. The material sequenced was ileal tissue. The receptor set was obtained from an adult with Crohn's disease.

This chain uses TRBV5-3 with TRBJ2-7; D unclear. TRBV5-3 is given ORF status, its function remaining uncertain. V shed 0 bases and J shed 3 bases, with 7 bases lying between them. The CDR3 runs 13 residues. This chain's CDR3 is CARSLGKHYEQYF. Here the CDR3 DNA reads TGTGCCAGAAGCTTGGGGAAACACTACGAGCAGTACTTC.

This chain links TRBV6-1 with TRBJ1-1, with D tentatively TRBD1 (5 bases). The CDR3 consists of 13 residues. V was trimmed by 2 bases and J by 7 bases, leaving 11 bases between them. CDR1 MNHNS and CDR2 SASEGT come from the germline V gene. In DNA, the CDR3 is TGTGCCAGCAGTGAATCATCGCAGGGTGAAGCTTTCTTT. Protein product: CASSESSQGEAFF.

V gene TRBV9 combines with J gene TRBJ2-3; D gene ambiguous. The CDR3 consists of 16 residues. Germline V gene data show CDR1 as SGDLS and CDR2 as YYNGEE. V dropped 3 bases and J dropped 4 bases, with 18 bases sitting between them. The CDR3 loop reads CASSAGSGLTADTQYF. The CDR3 DNA reads as TGTGCCAGCAGCGCGGGTAGTGGGCTTACGGCAGATACGCAGTATTTT.

The rearrangement uses TRBV5-1 and TRBJ2-5; 7 bases agree with TRBD2. The junction had 4 bases not matched to a gene; V was cut back by 1 base and J by 1 base. CDR1 SGHRS and CDR2 YFSETQ come from the germline V gene. This CDR3 is 15 amino acids long. CDR3 coding DNA: TGCGCCAGCAGCTTGTTAGCTAGCGGCCAAGAGACCCAGTACTTC. It yields the protein CASSLLASGQETQYF.

In its sample, this clone was seen a few times. This chain links TRBV19 with TRBJ1-5; tentative D call: TRBD1 (6 bases). Trimming removed 6 bases at V and 4 bases at J, with 16 bases between. Germline V gives CDR1 LNHDA, CDR2 SQIVND (reference sequence). CDR3 length: 15 amino acids. The CDR3: CASRDDRSGNQPQHF. CDR3 sequence (DNA): TGTGCCAGTAGAGACGACAGGTCAGGGAATCAGCCCCAGCATTTT.

The genes are TRBV5-4 and TRBJ2-2; maybe TRBD2 (5 bases). This CDR3 region has 16 residues. V was trimmed by 4 bases and J by 6 bases, leaving 19 bases between them. The germline CDR1 and CDR2 sequences are SGHNT and YYREEE (reference sequence). This CDR3 reads CASSPSRIGGAGELFF. The CDR3 nucleotides read TGTGCCAGCAGCCCCTCCAGGATAGGAGGAGCCGGGGAGCTGTTTTTT.

The chain uses TRBV6-5 and TRBJ2-7, with 10 bases aligning to TRBD1. V shed 0 bases, J shed 1 base, and the junction held 3 bases outside the gene matches. The CDR3 covers 16 residues. Looked up from germline, CDR1 is MNHEY and CDR2 is SVGAGI. CDR3 nucleotides: TGTGCCAGCAGTTACTCGAAGGGACAGGGGTCCTACGAGCAGTACTTC. Translating it yields CASSYSKGQGSYEQYF.

V gene TRBV6-1 combines with J gene TRBJ1-6; D might be TRBD1 (5 bases). Trimming pared 2 bases from V and 7 bases from J, leaving 12 bases between. CDR1 MNHNS and CDR2 SASEGT come from the germline V gene. The CDR3 sequence is 15 residues long. CDR3 DNA sequence: TGTGCCAGCAGTGAACAACGAGAGGGGAATTCACCCCTCCACTTT. Amino acids: CASSEQREGNSPLHF.